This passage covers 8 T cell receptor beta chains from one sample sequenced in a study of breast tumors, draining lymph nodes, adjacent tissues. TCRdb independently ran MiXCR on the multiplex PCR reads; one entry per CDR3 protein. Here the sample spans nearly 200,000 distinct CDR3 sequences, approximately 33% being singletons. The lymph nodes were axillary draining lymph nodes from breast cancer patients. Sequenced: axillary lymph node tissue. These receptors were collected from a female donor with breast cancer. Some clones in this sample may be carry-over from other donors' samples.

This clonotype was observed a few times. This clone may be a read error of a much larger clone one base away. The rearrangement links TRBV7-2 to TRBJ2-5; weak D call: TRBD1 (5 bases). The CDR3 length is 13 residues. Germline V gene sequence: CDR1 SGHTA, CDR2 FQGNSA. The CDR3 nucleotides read TGTGCCTGCAGCTTCAAAGGGGTCAAGACCCAGTACTTC. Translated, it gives CACSFKGVKTQYF.

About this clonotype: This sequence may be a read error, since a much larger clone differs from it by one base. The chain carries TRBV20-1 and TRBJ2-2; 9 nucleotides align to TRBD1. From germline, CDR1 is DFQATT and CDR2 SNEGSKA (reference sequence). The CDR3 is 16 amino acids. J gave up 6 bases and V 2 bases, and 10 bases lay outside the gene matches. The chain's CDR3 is CSARNAGTGTAGELFF. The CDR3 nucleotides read TGCAGTGCTAGAAACGCCGGGACAGGGACCGCCGGGGAGCTGTTTTTT.

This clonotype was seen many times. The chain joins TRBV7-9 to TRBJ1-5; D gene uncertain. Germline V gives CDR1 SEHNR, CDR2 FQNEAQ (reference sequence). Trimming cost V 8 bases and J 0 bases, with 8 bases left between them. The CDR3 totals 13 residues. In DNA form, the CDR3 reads TGTGCCAGCTCTTCTTATAGCAATCAGCCCCAGCATTTT. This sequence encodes CASSSYSNQPQHF.

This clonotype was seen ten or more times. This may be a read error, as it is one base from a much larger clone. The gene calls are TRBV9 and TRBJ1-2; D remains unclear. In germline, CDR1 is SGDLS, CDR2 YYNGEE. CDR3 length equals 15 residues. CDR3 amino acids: CASSVDGKGHSGSTF. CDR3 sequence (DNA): TGTGCCAGCAGCGTAGATGGGAAAGGGCACAGTGGCTCCACCTTC.

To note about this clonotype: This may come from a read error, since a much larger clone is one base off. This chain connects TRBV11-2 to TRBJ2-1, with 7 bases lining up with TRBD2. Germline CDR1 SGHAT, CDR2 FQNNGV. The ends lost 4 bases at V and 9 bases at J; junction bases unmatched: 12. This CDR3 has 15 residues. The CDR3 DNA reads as TGTGCCAGCAGCTCGTGGCGGGAGAATGGCAGTGAGCAGTTCTTC. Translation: CASSSWRENGSEQFF.

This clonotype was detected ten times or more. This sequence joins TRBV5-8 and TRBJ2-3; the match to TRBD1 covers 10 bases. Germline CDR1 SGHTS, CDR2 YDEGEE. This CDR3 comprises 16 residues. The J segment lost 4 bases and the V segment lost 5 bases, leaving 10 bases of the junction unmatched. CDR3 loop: CASSLIPTGGADTQYF. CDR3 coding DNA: TGTGCCAGCAGTCTGATCCCGACAGGGGGCGCAGATACGCAGTATTTT.

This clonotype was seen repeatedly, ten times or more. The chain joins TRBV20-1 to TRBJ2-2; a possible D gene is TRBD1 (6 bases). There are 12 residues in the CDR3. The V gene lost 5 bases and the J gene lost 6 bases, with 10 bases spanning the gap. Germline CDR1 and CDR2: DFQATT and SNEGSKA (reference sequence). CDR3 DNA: TGCAGTGCTGCCGAGGGGGCCGGGGAGCTGTTTTTT. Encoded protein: CSAAEGAGELFF.

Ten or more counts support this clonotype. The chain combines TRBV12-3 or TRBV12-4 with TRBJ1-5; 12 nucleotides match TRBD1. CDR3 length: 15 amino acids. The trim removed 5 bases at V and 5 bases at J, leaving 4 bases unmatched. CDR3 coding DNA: TGTGCCAGCAGTCAGGGACAGGGGGCCCATCAGCCCCAGCATTTT. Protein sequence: CASSQGQGAHQPQHF.